This T cell receptor (beta chain) was sequenced in a study of T cells in Graves' hyperthyroidism and ophthalmopathy. Study outcomes and limitations: In blood, most of the thyroid clonotypes expanded above 0.001 were also present.

The TCR beta CDR3 regions underwent amplification using RNA transcripts as the source. During a first-round RT-PCR of the TCR CDR3, the HTBI primer set was used. TCRdb independently ran MiXCR on the multiplex PCR reads; one entry per CDR3 protein. The sample includes approximately 260,000 distinct CDR3 sequences, 13% to 15% seen only once; the top ten take roughly 30%. On this clonotype itself: Its antigen is unidentified.

Per germline, CDR1 LNHDA and CDR2 SQIVND (reference sequence). The CDR3 sequence is 16 residues long. Trimming removed 5 bases from V and 7 bases from J; junction bases left unmatched: 14. Thyroid ultrasound, orbital computed tomography, clinical symptoms, and serum thyroxine and TRAb underpinned diagnoses. The sample of blood was obtained at first hyperthyroidism diagnosis (before any ophthalmopathy symptoms). The receptor was derived from a woman aged 45-65 years with Graves' hyperthyroidism that later progressed to Graves' ophthalmopathy. The rearrangement uses TRBV19 and TRBJ1-2, with 9 nucleotides matching TRBD1. Sequencing input: blood. The CDR3 DNA follows: TGTGCCAGTAGTGTTACAGGGGGCTCTAAGGCCGGTGGCTACACCTTC. It yields the protein CASSVTGGSKAGGYTF. The whole variable domain, filled in from reference TRBV19 and TRBJ1-2, reads DGGITQSPKYLFRKEGQNVTLSCEQNLNHDAMYWYRQDPGQGLRLIYYSQIVNDFQKGDIAEGYSVSREKKESFPLTVTSAQKNPTAFYLCASSVTGGSKAGGYTFGSGTRLTVV.